These 17 T cell receptor beta chains were all obtained from the same sample, sequenced in a study of blood T cell repertoires in COVID-19. Produced via immunoSEQ multiplex PCR; TCRdb's table is partial and in-frame only. The data hold some 180,000 clones, with around 80% observed a single time. Material for sequencing was peripheral blood. These receptors were taken from a woman of 80 years or more with active or convalescent COVID-19.

This clone has more than one count but fewer than ten. The chain links TRBV7-2 to TRBJ1-2; 10 bases align to TRBD1. This CDR3 contains 14 residues. Germline-derived CDR1 and CDR2 are SGHTA and FQGNSA. J lost 5 bases, V lost 4 bases, and 4 bases had no gene match. The CDR3 DNA reads as TGTGCCAGCAGCTCTGGGACAGGGGTTTATGGCTACACCTTC. Protein: CASSSGTGVYGYTF.

A note on this clone: A clone one base away is much larger, so this may be a read error. The chain recombines TRBV2 with TRBJ1-1, with TRBD1 matching 9 bases. Trimming cost V 5 bases and J 2 bases; bases outside gene matches: 3. This CDR3 is built from 14 residues. Germline CDR1 SNHLY, CDR2 FYNNEI. CDR3 in amino acids: CASSKQGANTEAFF. The CDR3, as DNA: TGTGCCAGCAGTAAACAGGGGGCAAACACTGAAGCTTTCTTT.

This clone was seen a few times. V usage is TRBV7-9 and J usage is TRBJ1-1; D gene uncertain. The germline CDR1 and CDR2 sequences are SEHNR and FQNEAQ (reference sequence). The CDR3 extends over 13 amino acids. Between the trimmed V and J ends, which lost 1 base and 6 bases, there was a span of 9 bases. CDR3 region: CASSLGAGSEAFF. In DNA, the CDR3 is TGTGCCAGCAGCTTAGGGGCGGGGTCTGAAGCTTTCTTT.

This chain joins TRBV9 and TRBJ1-1; D gene ambiguous. CDR1 and CDR2 (germline): SGDLS, YYNGEE. The length of the CDR3 is 13 residues. V was trimmed by 1 base and J by 0 bases, leaving 4 bases between them. This chain's CDR3 is CASSVSMNTEAFF. The DNA of the CDR3 is TGTGCCAGCAGCGTATCCATGAACACTGAAGCTTTCTTT.

V usage is TRBV5-5 and J usage is TRBJ2-1; a weak D match, TRBD1 (5 bases). Per the germline V gene, CDR1 is SGHKS and CDR2 is YYEKEE (reference sequence). The CDR3 runs 15 residues. V was shortened by 4 bases and J by 0 bases, with 11 bases between the two germline ends. The CDR3 spells CASSTTVSSYNEQFF. CDR3 nucleotides: TGTGCCAGCAGCACGACAGTTAGCTCCTACAATGAGCAGTTCTTC. Variable domain in full (rest from reference TRBV5-5 and TRBJ2-1): DAGVTQSPTHLIKTRGQQVTLRCSPISGHKSVSWYQQVLGQGPQFIFQYYEKEERGRGNFPDRFSARQFPNYSSELNVNALLLGDSALYLCASSTTVSSYNEQFFGPGTRLTVL.

This clone was seen a few times. The rearrangement joins TRBV27 to TRBJ2-3; 7 nucleotides align to TRBD2. The CDR3 has 15 residues. Trimming removed 6 bases from V and 3 bases from J; junction bases left unmatched: 9. Germline V gene data show CDR1 as MNHEY and CDR2 as SMNVEV (reference sequence). CDR3 protein: CASREFGGGTDTQYF. The CDR3 DNA sequence: TGTGCCAGCAGGGAGTTTGGGGGGGGGACAGATACGCAGTATTTT.

Only a few counts were recorded for this clone. The rearrangement joins TRBV19 to TRBJ2-7, with D possibly matching TRBD1 (5 bases). Between the trimmed V and J ends, which lost 5 bases and 0 bases, there was a span of 11 bases. CDR3 length: 14 amino acids. Germline assignment: CDR1 LNHDA and CDR2 SQIVND (reference sequence). The DNA of the CDR3 is TGTGCCAGTAGTGGGGCAGGGAACTCCTACGAGCAGTACTTC. Amino acid sequence: CASSGAGNSYEQYF. The full variable domain, in which reference TRBV19 and TRBJ2-7 provide the parts outside the CDR3, is DGGITQSPKYLFRKEGQNVTLSCEQNLNHDAMYWYRQDPGQGLRLIYYSQIVNDFQKGDIAEGYSVSREKKESFPLTVTSAQKNPTAFYLCASSGAGNSYEQYFGPGTRLTVT.

Details on this clone: Other DNA sequences in the sample encode the same CDR3. This rearrangement joins TRBV7-9 to TRBJ2-7; a possible D gene is TRBD2 (5 bases). Germline-derived CDR1 and CDR2 are SEHNR and FQNEAQ (reference sequence). V was clipped by 0 bases and J by 6 bases, with 6 bases between them. The CDR3 extends over 12 amino acids. The CDR3 loop reads CASSLAGGEQYF. In DNA form, the CDR3 reads TGTGCCAGCAGCTTAGCAGGAGGCGAGCAGTACTTC. Based on the CDR3 plus reference TRBV7-9 and TRBJ2-7, the full variable domain is DTGVSQNPRHKITKRGQNVTFRCDPISEHNRLYWYRQTLGQGPEFLTYFQNEAQLEKSRLLSDRFSAERPKGSFSTLEIQRTEQGDSAMYLCASSLAGGEQYFGPGTRLTVT.

The V gene is TRBV4-1, the J gene TRBJ1-4; D is uncertain. Trimming pared 1 base from V and 8 bases from J, leaving 14 bases between. Germline V gene data show CDR1 as MGHRA and CDR2 as YSYEKL. The CDR3 totals 15 residues. CDR3 loop: CASSQVWAGSEKLFF. CDR3 nucleotide sequence: TGCGCCAGCAGCCAAGTTTGGGCAGGCTCCGAAAAACTGTTTTTT.

This clone turned up a few times. The chain joins TRBV7-9 to TRBJ2-7; 9 nucleotides match TRBD1. V shed 5 bases, J shed 2 bases, and the junction held 7 bases outside the gene matches. CDR1 and CDR2 from the germline V gene are SEHNR and FQNEAQ (reference sequence). The CDR3 consists of 15 residues. CDR3 sequence: CASSPGQGKAYEQYF. Written as DNA, the CDR3 is TGTGCCAGCAGCCCGGGACAGGGAAAGGCCTACGAGCAGTACTTC.

This chain joins TRBV18 and TRBJ1-4; no clear D gene. The germline CDR1 and CDR2 sequences are KGHSH and LQKENI. V was pared by 8 bases and J by 5 bases, with 9 bases between. This CDR3 comprises 12 residues. Here the CDR3 DNA reads TGTGCCAGCGGGAGTCTAAATGAAAAACTGTTTTTT. Translating gives CASGSLNEKLFF.

This rearrangement joins TRBV5-1 to TRBJ1-2; D possibly corresponds to TRBD1 (6 bases). The CDR3 spans 13 residues. Per germline, CDR1 SGHRS and CDR2 YFSETQ. V was shortened by 4 bases and J by 6 bases, with 13 bases between the two germline ends. In DNA form, the CDR3 reads TGCGCCAGCAGCCAGGGACAAGTCCATGGCTACACCTTC. Translation gives CASSQGQVHGYTF.

The chain couples TRBV9 to TRBJ1-6, with TRBD1 identical over 10 bases. Trimming at V came to 3 bases and at J to 10 bases, leaving 4 bases not matched to a gene. Per the germline V gene, CDR1 is SGDLS and CDR2 is YYNGEE. This CDR3 region has 14 residues. The CDR3: CASSATGGESPLHF. CDR3 bases: TGTGCCAGCAGCGCGACAGGGGGCGAATCACCCCTCCACTTT.

The chain couples TRBV7-8 to TRBJ2-5, with TRBD1 matching over 8 bases. J gave up 3 bases and V 5 bases, and 11 bases lay outside the gene matches. The CDR3 loop spans 16 amino acids. CDR1 and CDR2 (germline): SGHVS, FQNEAQ. The CDR3 protein is CASSTRTGSREETQYF. CDR3 nucleotides: TGTGCCAGCAGCACCAGGACAGGGAGTCGGGAAGAGACCCAGTACTTC.

This clone came up once. J is TRBJ1-2 and V is TRBV28, with TRBD1 matching over 7 bases. This CDR3 contains 13 residues. The germline V gene encodes CDR1 MDHEN and CDR2 SYDVKM. V lost 5 bases to trimming and J lost 8 bases; unmatched junction nucleotides: 8. CDR3 in DNA: TGTGCCAGCAGTCCTACCCAGGGGGGAGGCTACACCTTC. This gives the protein CASSPTQGGGYTF.

The chain combines TRBV6-6 with TRBJ1-1; D is perhaps TRBD1 (5 bases). CDR3 length: 12 residues. V dropped 6 bases and J dropped 6 bases, with 11 bases sitting between them. Looked up from germline, CDR1 is MNHNY and CDR2 is SVGAGI (reference sequence). As DNA, the CDR3 is TGTGCCAGCAGGGGACTAGGCGCTGAAGCTTTCTTT. It is translated as CASRGLGAEAFF.

The chain couples TRBV6-5 to TRBJ1-6; 8 bases are a match to TRBD1. Germline CDR1 and CDR2: MNHEY and SVGAGI. This CDR3 has 15 amino acids. Trimming took 6 bases from V and 7 from J; bases not matched to a gene: 8. The CDR3 region has the DNA TGTGCCAGCAGGATAGACAGGGGTTGGAATTCACCCCTCCACTTT. This sequence encodes CASRIDRGWNSPLHF.